These 13 T cell receptor beta chains were all obtained from the same sample, sequenced in a study of early T cells in non-severe SARS-CoV-2 infection. Using its own MiXCR run on the 5' RACE reads, TCRdb lists one record per CDR3 protein. Of approximately 84,000 distinct CDR3 sequences listed, approximately 15% were seen once; the top ten hold less than 7%. The sample taken for sequencing was whole blood. These receptors came from an adult who was a healthcare worker with PCR-confirmed SARS-CoV-2 infection or an uninfected control (not recorded which).

This clonotype has ten or more counts. The genes are TRBV18 and TRBJ1-1, with D perhaps matching TRBD1 (5 bases). V lost 3 bases to trimming and J lost 5 bases, with 13 bases between them. Germline CDR1 is KGHSH and CDR2 is LQKENI. CDR3 length equals 14 residues. Here the CDR3 reads CASSPSGTRTEAFF. CDR3 nucleotides: TGTGCCAGCTCACCTTCAGGGACCCGGACTGAAGCTTTCTTT.

At least ten counts were recorded for this clonotype. The rearrangement joins TRBV28 to TRBJ2-1, with D possibly being TRBD1 (6 bases). Trimming took off 5 bases at V and 0 bases at J, with 14 bases between the two ends. The CDR3 is 16 amino acids. Germline lookup yields CDR1 MDHEN and CDR2 SYDVKM. The CDR3 reads CASSPYRDPSYNEQFF. In nucleotides, the CDR3 is TGTGCCAGCAGTCCATACAGGGACCCCTCCTACAATGAGCAGTTCTTC.

Many counts were recorded for this clonotype. This chain uses TRBV11-2 with TRBJ2-1; the match to TRBD2 covers 11 bases. The CDR3 is 15 residues long. V was clipped by 5 bases and J by 5 bases; unmatched bases: 5. The germline gives CDR1 SGHAT, CDR2 FQNNGV. The CDR3 is CASSPGTSGNNEQFF. CDR3 nucleotide sequence: TGTGCCAGCAGCCCCGGGACTAGCGGTAACAATGAGCAGTTCTTC.

This clonotype has just a few counts. The chain combines TRBV12-3 or TRBV12-4 with TRBJ2-1, with unresolved D. Trimming shortened V by 0 bases and J by 7 bases, and 16 bases separated the two germline ends. The CDR3 sequence is 16 residues long. The CDR3 loop is CASSLALSLLRNEQFF. CDR3 DNA sequence: TGTGCCAGCAGTTTAGCGCTTAGCCTCCTGAGAAATGAGCAGTTCTTC.

This clonotype was seen a few times. This chain joins TRBV7-9 and TRBJ2-3; maybe TRBD2 (6 bases). This CDR3 comprises 14 residues. The germline CDR1 and CDR2 sequences are SEHNR and FQNEAQ (reference sequence). The V and J ends lost 7 bases and 3 bases respectively, with 14 bases between them. CDR3 nucleotide sequence: TGTGCCAGCACCACCAATGGGAGGACAGATACGCAGTATTTT. Protein sequence: CASTTNGRTDTQYF.

This clonotype was seen more than once but under ten times. V is TRBV19 and J is TRBJ2-1; D is possibly TRBD2 (6 bases). V lost 2 bases and J lost 9, with 17 bases in between. The CDR3 sequence is 15 residues long. Germline V lookup: CDR1 LNHDA, CDR2 SQIVND (reference sequence). The chain's CDR3 is CASSILGGSIGEQFF. For the CDR3, the DNA is TGTGCCAGTAGTATATTAGGAGGGAGCATTGGTGAGCAGTTCTTC.

Many counts were recorded for this clonotype. This chain joins TRBV19 and TRBJ2-7, with D perhaps TRBD2 (6 bases). V was cut by 3 bases and J by 2 bases, with 14 bases left in between. There are 15 residues in the CDR3. The germline CDR1 and CDR2 sequences are LNHDA and SQIVND (reference sequence). CDR3 protein: CASSIGTQGTYEQYF. CDR3 DNA: TGTGCCAGTAGTATCGGGACTCAAGGGACCTACGAGCAGTACTTC.

V usage is TRBV27 and J usage is TRBJ1-2; D is possibly TRBD1 (5 bases). Germline lookup yields CDR1 MNHEY and CDR2 SMNVEV (reference sequence). Trimming removed 4 bases from V and 8 bases from J, with 14 bases in between. CDR3 length equals 13 residues. The CDR3, as DNA: TGTGCCAGCAGTTCGGACACGGCTAAGGGCTACACCTTC. Protein: CASSSDTAKGYTF.

The rearrangement links TRBV7-2 to TRBJ2-4, with D perhaps matching TRBD2 (5 bases). Trimming took 5 bases from V and 8 from J, leaving 16 bases between them. Germline CDR1 SGHTA, CDR2 FQGNSA. The CDR3 runs to 14 residues. CDR3 in DNA: TGTGCCAGCAGCCAGAGCGGTGCCGGGGACATTCAGTACTTC. It yields the protein CASSQSGAGDIQYF.

CDR3 protein: CSTGGPTSTDTQYF. The CDR3 DNA is TGCAGCACAGGGGGACCGACCAGCACAGATACGCAGTATTTT. This chain connects TRBV29-1 to TRBJ2-3; 8 bases agree with TRBD1. The V segment lost 8 bases and the J segment 0 bases; nucleotides outside the gene matches: 7. There are 14 residues in the CDR3. In germline, CDR1 is SQVTM, CDR2 ANQGSEA.

This clonotype has just a few counts. The chain carries TRBV2 and TRBJ2-1; TRBD2 matches at 13 bases. V lost 6 bases to trimming and J lost 9 bases; unmatched junction nucleotides: 14. Germline CDR1 reads SNHLY; CDR2 reads FYNNEI. The length of the CDR3 is 17 residues. The CDR3 nucleotides are TGTGCCAGCAGCGAACCAGGACTAGCGGGAGTTGACGGTGAGCAGTTCTTC. Translated, it gives CASSEPGLAGVDGEQFF. Filled out from reference TRBV2 and TRBJ2-1, the complete variable domain reads EPEVTQTPSHQVTQMGQEVILRCVPISNHLYFYWYRQILGQKVEFLVSFYNNEISEKSEIFDDQFSVERPDGSNFTLKIRSTKLEDSAMYFCASSEPGLAGVDGEQFFGPGTRLTVL.

This clonotype has ten or more counts. V and J are TRBV12-3 or TRBV12-4 and TRBJ2-1, with D perhaps assigned TRBD1 or TRBD2 (5 bases each). V shed 6 bases and J shed 5 bases, with 17 bases lying between them. The CDR3 covers 15 residues. Here the CDR3 reads CASRFSGTSHNEQFF. The CDR3 coding sequence is TGTGCCAGCAGATTTTCCGGGACGTCTCACAATGAGCAGTTCTTC.

This clonotype has just a few counts. J is TRBJ2-3 and V is TRBV4-3, with 7 bases matching TRBD1. Germline values: CDR1 LGHNA, CDR2 YSLEER. This CDR3 has 18 amino acids. J lost 1 base, V lost 2 bases, and 12 bases had no gene match. The chain's CDR3 is CASSQRDGFGQGTDTQYF. The CDR3 bases are TGCGCCAGCAGCCAAAGGGACGGTTTCGGACAGGGCACAGATACGCAGTATTTT.